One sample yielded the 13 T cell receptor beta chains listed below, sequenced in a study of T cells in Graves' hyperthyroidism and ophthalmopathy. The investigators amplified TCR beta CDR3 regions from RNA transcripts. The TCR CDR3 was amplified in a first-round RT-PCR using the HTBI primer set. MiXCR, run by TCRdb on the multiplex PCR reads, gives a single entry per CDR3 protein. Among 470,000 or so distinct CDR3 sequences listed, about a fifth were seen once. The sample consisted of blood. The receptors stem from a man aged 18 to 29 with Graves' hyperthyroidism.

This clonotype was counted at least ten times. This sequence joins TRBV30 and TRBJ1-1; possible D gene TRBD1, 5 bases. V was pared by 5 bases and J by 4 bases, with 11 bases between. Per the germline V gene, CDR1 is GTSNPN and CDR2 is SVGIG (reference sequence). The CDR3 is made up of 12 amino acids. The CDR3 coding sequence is TGTGCCTGGGTGGGGGATGGCACTGAAGCTTTCTTT. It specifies CAWVGDGTEAFF.

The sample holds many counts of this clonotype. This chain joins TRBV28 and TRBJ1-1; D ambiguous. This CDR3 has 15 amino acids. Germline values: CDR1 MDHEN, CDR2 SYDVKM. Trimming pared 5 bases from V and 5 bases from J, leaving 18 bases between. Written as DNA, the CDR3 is TGTGCCAGCAGTCTCGGGCCCCCGCGGGTTACTGAAGCTTTCTTT. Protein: CASSLGPPRVTEAFF.

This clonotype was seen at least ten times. Here the CDR3 reads CASSHIGVLYEQYF. CDR3 in DNA: TGTGCCAGCAGTCATATTGGGGTGCTCTACGAGCAGTACTTC. The chain employs TRBV12-3 or TRBV12-4 and TRBJ2-7; D remains unclear. This CDR3 is built from 14 residues. Trimming removed 5 bases at V and 3 bases at J, with 14 bases between.

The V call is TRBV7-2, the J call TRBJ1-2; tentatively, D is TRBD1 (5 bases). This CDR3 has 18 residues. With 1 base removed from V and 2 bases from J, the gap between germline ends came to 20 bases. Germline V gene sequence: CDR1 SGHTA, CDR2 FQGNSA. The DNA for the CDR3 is TGTGCCAGCAGCTTAGTGCCGCCCGACACAACAGGAAACTATGGCTACACCTTC. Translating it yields CASSLVPPDTTGNYGYTF.

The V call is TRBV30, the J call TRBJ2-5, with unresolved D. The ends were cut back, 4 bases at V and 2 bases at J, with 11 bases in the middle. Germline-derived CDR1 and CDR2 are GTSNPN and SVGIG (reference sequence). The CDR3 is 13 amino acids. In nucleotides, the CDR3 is TGTGCCTGGATCCAGTCCAGACAAGAGACCCAGTACTTC. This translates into CAWIQSRQETQYF.

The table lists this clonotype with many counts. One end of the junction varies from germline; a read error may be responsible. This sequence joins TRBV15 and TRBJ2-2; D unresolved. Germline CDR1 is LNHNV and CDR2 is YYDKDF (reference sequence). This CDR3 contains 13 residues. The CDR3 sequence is CATSSGNAGELFF. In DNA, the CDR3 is TGTGCCACCAGCAGTGGGAACGCCGGGGAGCTGTTTTTT.

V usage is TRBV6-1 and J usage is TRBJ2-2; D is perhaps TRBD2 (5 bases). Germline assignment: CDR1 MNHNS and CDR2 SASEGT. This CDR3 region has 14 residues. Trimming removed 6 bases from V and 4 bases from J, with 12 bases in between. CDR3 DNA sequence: TGTGCCAGCAGGCAATACGGGGTCACCGGGGAGCTGTTTTTT. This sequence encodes CASRQYGVTGELFF.

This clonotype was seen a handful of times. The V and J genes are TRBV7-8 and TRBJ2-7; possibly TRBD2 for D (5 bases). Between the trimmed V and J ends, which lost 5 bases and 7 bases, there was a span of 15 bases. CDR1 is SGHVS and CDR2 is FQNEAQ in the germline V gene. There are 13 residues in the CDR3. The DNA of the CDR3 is TGTGCCAGCAGCCCCGGGAACAGTTGGGAGCAGTACTTC. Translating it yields CASSPGNSWEQYF.

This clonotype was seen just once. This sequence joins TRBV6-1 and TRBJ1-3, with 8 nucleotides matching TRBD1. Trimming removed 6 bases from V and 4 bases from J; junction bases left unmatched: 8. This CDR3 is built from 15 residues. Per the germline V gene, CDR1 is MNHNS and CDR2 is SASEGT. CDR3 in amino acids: CASRRPTGDGNTIYF. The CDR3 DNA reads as TGTGCCAGCAGGCGACCGACAGGGGACGGAAACACCATATATTTT.

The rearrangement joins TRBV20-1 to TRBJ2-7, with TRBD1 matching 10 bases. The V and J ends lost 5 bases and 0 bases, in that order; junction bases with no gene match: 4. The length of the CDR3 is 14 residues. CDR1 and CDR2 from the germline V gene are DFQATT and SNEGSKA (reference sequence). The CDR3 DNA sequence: TGCAGTGCTGGTAGACAGGGGGCCTCCTACGAGCAGTACTTC. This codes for CSAGRQGASYEQYF.

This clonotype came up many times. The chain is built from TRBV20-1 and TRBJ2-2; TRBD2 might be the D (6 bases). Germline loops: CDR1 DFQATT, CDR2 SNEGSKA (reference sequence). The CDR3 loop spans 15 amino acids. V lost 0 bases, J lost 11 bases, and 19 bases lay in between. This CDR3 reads CSAREPGLRTTELFF. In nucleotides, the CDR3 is TGCAGTGCTAGAGAGCCGGGACTCAGAACGACTGAGCTGTTTTTT.

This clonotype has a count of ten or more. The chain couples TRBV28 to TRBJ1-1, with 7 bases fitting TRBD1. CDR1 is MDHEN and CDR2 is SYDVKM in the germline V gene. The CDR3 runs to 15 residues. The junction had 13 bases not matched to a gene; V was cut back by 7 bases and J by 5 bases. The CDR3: CASKQTSGGVTEAFF. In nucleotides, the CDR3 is TGTGCCAGCAAACAAACTTCAGGGGGGGTTACTGAAGCTTTCTTT.

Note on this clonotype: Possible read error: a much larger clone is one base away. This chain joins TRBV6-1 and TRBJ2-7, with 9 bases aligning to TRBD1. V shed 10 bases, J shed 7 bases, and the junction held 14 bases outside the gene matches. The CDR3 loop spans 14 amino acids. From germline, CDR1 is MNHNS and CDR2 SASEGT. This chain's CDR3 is CAISPPGQGKEQYF. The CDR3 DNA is TGTGCCATCAGCCCGCCGGGACAGGGAAAGGAGCAGTACTTC.